The source of this T cell receptor beta chain is a study of regulatory T cells in long-lasting Graves disease. Background on the study: Newly diagnosed Graves' patients took antithyroid drugs under 3 months.

The table lists this clonotype with many counts. CDR3-region Arm-PCR and iRepertoire HTBI primers produced the TCR beta libraries. Using its own MiXCR run on the multiplex PCR reads, TCRdb lists one record per CDR3 protein. The data show around 330,000 distinct CDR3 sequences, roughly 18% seen once. Stated time point: newly diagnosed GD, antithyroid drugs for less than 3 months. The TCR library was made from RNA extracted from PBMCs. The receptor was isolated from a female donor with Graves disease. The source material was peripheral blood mononuclear cells (PBMCs), sampled at new diagnosis, from a patient treated with antithyroid drugs.

The CDR3 bases are TGTGCCTGGATTCCCGTCTGGCGGAATGAGCAGTTCTTC. Translating it yields CAWIPVWRNEQFF. The J gene is TRBJ2-1, the V gene TRBV30; D remains ambiguous. V lost 4 bases and J 7 bases, leaving 14 bases between the germline ends. CDR3 length equals 13 residues. Germline V gene lookup returns CDR1 GTSNPN and CDR2 SVGIG (reference sequence).